The 31 T cell receptor beta chains below were found in one sample sequenced in a study of blood T cells in healthy people across ages. Next came a second PCR, run for roughly 6 to 11 cycles, which used a sample-barcoded 5' primer along with a J-beta primer mix. TCRdb re-analysed the 5' RACE reads in MiXCR, keeping a single row per CDR3 protein. The sample carries hundreds of thousands of distinct CDR3 sequences, about 30% recorded once. Input material: blood. Source of these receptors: a woman of 80 years or more in good health.

Concerning this clonotype: A much larger clone lies a single base off, so this may be a read error. The chain carries TRBV10-2 and TRBJ2-5; TRBD1 agrees at 7 bases. The end of the DNA aligns better with TRBJ2-7, so the J call may be wrong. The CDR3 consists of 16 residues. Germline V lookup: CDR1 WSHSY, CDR2 SAAADI. CDR3 DNA: TGCGCCAGCAGTGAGTTTAGGGCAGGGGGTGGTGGCGAGCAGTACTTC. Encoded protein: CASSEFRAGGGGEQYF.

The CDR3 bases are TGTGCCAGCAGAGGTGGGACTACCCAAGAGACCCAGTACTTC. Amino acid sequence: CASRGGTTQETQYF. The genes are TRBV10-3 and TRBJ2-5, with 7 bases fitting TRBD2. There are 14 residues in the CDR3. The trim removed 10 bases at V and 1 base at J, leaving 9 bases unmatched. Germline assignment: CDR1 ENHRY and CDR2 SYGVKD.

The chain couples TRBV12-3 or TRBV12-4 to TRBJ1-5; D might be TRBD1 (5 bases). Trimming stripped 0 bases from V and 7 bases from J, with 10 bases between. The CDR3 extends over 14 amino acids. This CDR3 is CASSLAERDQPQHF. CDR3 DNA sequence: TGTGCCAGCAGTTTAGCGGAAAGGGACCAGCCCCAGCATTTT.

This clonotype was observed at least ten times. The chain recombines TRBV5-1 with TRBJ1-2, with 8 bases aligning to TRBD1. This CDR3 contains 15 residues. V lost 4 bases and J lost 7; bases outside the gene matches: 12. The germline CDR1 and CDR2 sequences are SGHRS and YFSETQ. Here the CDR3 DNA reads TGCGCCAGCAGCCTCCGACAGGGGCAAATGGTTGGCTACACCTTC. The encoded protein is CASSLRQGQMVGYTF. The complete variable domain, with remaining parts taken from reference TRBV5-1 and TRBJ1-2, reads KAGVTQTPRYLIKTRGQQVTLSCSPISGHRSVSWYQQTPGQGLQFLFEYFSETQRNKGNFPGRFSGRQFSNSRSEMNVSTLELGDSALYLCASSLRQGQMVGYTFGSGTRLTVV.

In this sample, this clonotype turned up many times. The V call is TRBV20-1, the J call TRBJ2-6; D is uncertain. V was pared by 5 bases and J by 0 bases, with 8 bases between. This CDR3 is built from 14 residues. Germline CDR1 and CDR2: DFQATT and SNEGSKA (reference sequence). CDR3 sequence: CSAPKPSGANVLTF. In DNA form, the CDR3 reads TGCAGTGCTCCGAAGCCCTCTGGGGCCAACGTCCTGACTTTC.

In its sample, this clonotype was seen many times. CDR3 loop: CSATFSQETQYF. Here the CDR3 DNA reads TGCAGTGCTACTTTCAGTCAAGAGACCCAGTACTTC. The J gene is TRBJ2-5, the V gene TRBV20-1; D gene uncertain. This CDR3 has 12 amino acids. Trimming took off 4 bases at V and 2 bases at J, with 8 bases between the two ends. Germline V CDR1 and CDR2: DFQATT, SNEGSKA (reference sequence).

This clonotype came up a few times. A junction boundary mismatches the germline segment, possibly from a read error. The chain carries TRBV5-1 and TRBJ1-4; 8 nucleotides agree with TRBD1. This CDR3 is built from 18 residues. Germline CDR1 reads SGHRS; CDR2 reads YFSETQ. The CDR3 reads CASSLAGTGVTIYEKLFF. For the CDR3, the DNA is TGCGCCAGCAGCTTGGCCGGGACAGGAGTAACTATTTATGAGAAACTGTTTTTT.

This clonotype was seen many times. V usage is TRBV20-1 and J usage is TRBJ2-4; D gene unclear. Trimming shortened V by 0 bases and J by 0 bases, and 9 bases separated the two germline ends. Germline loops: CDR1 DFQATT, CDR2 SNEGSKA (reference sequence). This CDR3 is built from 15 residues. CDR3 nucleotides: TGCAGTGCTAGAGAGCTCGATCTAGCCAAAAACATTCAGTACTTC. It specifies CSARELDLAKNIQYF.

This clonotype was seen repeatedly, ten times or more. V and J are TRBV12-3 or TRBV12-4 and TRBJ1-1; D gene uncertain. The CDR3 length is 13 residues. V dropped 2 bases and J dropped 3 bases, with 7 bases sitting between them. Here the CDR3 DNA reads TGTGCCAGCAGTTTATTCGTAGACACTGAAGCTTTCTTT. It is translated as CASSLFVDTEAFF.

The chain links TRBV7-8 to TRBJ2-1, with D uncertain. The V end was cut by 8 bases, the J end by 2 bases, with 19 bases between. CDR1 and CDR2 from the germline V gene are SGHVS and FQNEAQ. This CDR3 contains 16 residues. The CDR3 bases are TGTGCCAGCGGCCTTGGGGATCCAGGCACCTACAATGAGCAGTTCTTC. Its protein product is CASGLGDPGTYNEQFF.

This clonotype showed up just once. This chain links TRBV20-1 with TRBJ2-1, with 11 bases matching TRBD2. Germline CDR1 DFQATT, CDR2 SNEGSKA (reference sequence). This CDR3 is built from 16 residues. Germline trimming cut 1 base from V and 7 bases from J; bases unmatched to any gene: 9. Here the CDR3 DNA reads TGCAGTGCTAGAGGGGTAGCGGGAGGGTCTTGGAATGAGCAGTTCTTC. It translates to CSARGVAGGSWNEQFF.

This clonotype came up a few times. The chain uses TRBV4-2 and TRBJ1-2; no reliable D call. The CDR3 length is 15 residues. V shed 3 bases and J shed 8 bases, with 19 bases lying between them. CDR1 and CDR2 from the germline V gene are LGHNA and YNFKEQ. This chain's CDR3 is CASSHTGSSTGGYTF. The CDR3, as DNA: TGTGCCAGCAGCCATACCGGGTCCTCAACCGGAGGCTACACCTTC.

This clonotype was counted ten times or more. The chain couples TRBV6-1 to TRBJ2-7, with D possibly being TRBD1 or TRBD2 (5 bases each). Looked up from germline, CDR1 is MNHNS and CDR2 is SASEGT. The CDR3 is 14 residues long. Trimming left V 9 bases short and J 2 bases short, with 17 bases between. The CDR3: CASETPGQAYEQYF. The CDR3 nucleotides read TGTGCCAGTGAAACTCCGGGGCAGGCCTACGAGCAGTACTTC.

There are a few counts of this clonotype. This sequence joins TRBV11-2 and TRBJ2-4; a possible D gene is TRBD2 (6 bases). Deletions cut 5 bases from V and 0 bases from J, with 14 bases between. The CDR3 has 16 residues. The germline CDR1 and CDR2 sequences are SGHAT and FQNNGV. CDR3 region: CASSPGEARAKNIQYF. CDR3 coding DNA: TGTGCCAGCAGCCCGGGGGAGGCCAGAGCCAAAAACATTCAGTACTTC.

A word on this clonotype: A much larger clone differs by one base, so this may be a read error. The chain links TRBV28 to TRBJ2-5; 9 bases line up with TRBD1. V lost 4 bases to trimming and J lost 0 bases; unmatched junction nucleotides: 21. The CDR3 is 21 residues long. The V gene's germline CDR1 is MDHEN and CDR2 SYDVKM. The CDR3 is CASSSPGTGKIRQRYQETQYF. The DNA for the CDR3 is TGTGCCAGCAGTTCCCCCGGGACAGGGAAAATCCGACAAAGGTACCAAGAGACCCAGTACTTC.

With respect to this clonotype: A read error may be the cause here, since a much bigger clone is one base away. V and J are TRBV5-1 and TRBJ1-4; 8 nucleotides match TRBD1. Germline CDR1 and CDR2: SGHRS and YFSETQ. The CDR3 has 14 residues. The CDR3 sequence: CASSPTGEDERLFF. The DNA of the CDR3 is TGCGCCAGCAGCCCGACAGGGGAGGATGAAAGACTGTTTTTT.

This clonotype was counted many times. V and J are TRBV29-1 and TRBJ2-1; TRBD2 aligns across 9 bases. Germline values: CDR1 SQVTM, CDR2 ANQGSEA. V lost 7 bases and J lost 13; bases outside the gene matches: 8. This CDR3 is built from 11 residues. The CDR3: CSGRTSETQFF. The CDR3 nucleotides read TGCAGCGGGAGGACTAGCGAAACACAGTTCTTC.

This clonotype showed up many times. The rearrangement links TRBV20-1 to TRBJ2-3; the D is unclear. The CDR3 loop spans 12 amino acids. V was cut by 7 bases and J by 6 bases, with 14 bases left in between. The V gene's germline CDR1 is DFQATT and CDR2 SNEGSKA (reference sequence). The CDR3 loop reads CSERSGADTQYF. CDR3 coding DNA: TGCAGTGAGAGGTCAGGCGCCGATACGCAGTATTTT.

This clonotype appeared many times. The J gene is TRBJ2-1, the V gene TRBV6-5; tentatively, D is TRBD2 (7 bases). CDR1 is MNHEY, CDR2 SVGAGI, per germline. The V and J ends lost 2 bases and 6 bases respectively, with 14 bases between them. CDR3 size: 15 residues. The DNA of the CDR3 is TGTGCCAGCAGTTACAAAGGGAGGGGGTCCAATGAGCAGTTCTTC. Protein sequence: CASSYKGRGSNEQFF.

This chain uses TRBV18 with TRBJ1-1; D gene uncertain. V lost 3 bases and J 4 bases, leaving 12 bases between the germline ends. The CDR3 spans 14 residues. Germline lookup yields CDR1 KGHSH and CDR2 LQKENI. CDR3 sequence reads: CASSPNLGGTEAFF. The CDR3 bases are TGTGCCAGCTCACCGAACCTCGGAGGCACTGAAGCTTTCTTT.

About this clonotype: A read error may be the cause here, since a much bigger clone is one base away. The chain uses TRBV12-3 or TRBV12-4 and TRBJ2-5; D remains ambiguous. CDR3 length: 12 amino acids. This CDR3 reads CAGSQVQGTQYF. DNA for the CDR3: TGTGCCGGCAGCCAGGTCCAAGGGACCCAGTACTTC.

A word on this clonotype: With a much larger clone just one base away, this may be a read error. This chain connects TRBV11-3 to TRBJ2-7; D perhaps matches TRBD1 (5 bases). V lost 0 bases and J lost 7, with 19 bases in between. From germline, CDR1 is SGHNT and CDR2 YENEEA. The CDR3 has 16 residues. In DNA, the CDR3 is TGTGCCAGCAGCTTAGATCAGGGTGTGGCCGGCGATGAGCAGTACTTC. Its protein is CASSLDQGVAGDEQYF. Using reference TRBV11-3 and TRBJ2-7 for the parts outside the CDR3, the full variable domain is EAGVVQSPRYKIIEKKQPVAFWCNPISGHNTLYWYLQNLGQGPELLIRYENEEAVDDSQLPKDRFSAERLKGVDSTLKIQPAELGDSAVYLCASSLDQGVAGDEQYFGPGTRLTVT.

This sequence joins TRBV9 and TRBJ1-2; 8 bases are shared with TRBD1. This CDR3 comprises 15 residues. J lost 3 bases, V lost 3 bases, and 7 bases had no gene match. Per germline, CDR1 SGDLS and CDR2 YYNGEE. Here the CDR3 DNA reads TGTGCCAGCAGCGGGCGACAGGGGAGCGACTATGGCTACACCTTC. This codes for CASSGRQGSDYGYTF.

The sample holds many counts of this clonotype. The CDR3 loop reads CAWGGGDEQYF. DNA of the CDR3: TGTGCCTGGGGGGGTGGCGACGAGCAGTACTTC. The J gene is TRBJ2-7, the V gene TRBV30; either TRBD1 or TRBD2 may fit D (5 bases each). This CDR3 comprises 11 residues. Germline lookup yields CDR1 GTSNPN and CDR2 SVGIG (reference sequence). Trimming shortened V by 5 bases and J by 5 bases, and 10 bases separated the two germline ends.

This clonotype was observed many times. The J gene is TRBJ2-5, the V gene TRBV20-1; a possible D gene is TRBD2 (7 bases). Germline CDR1 DFQATT, CDR2 SNEGSKA (reference sequence). The CDR3 is 15 amino acids. The ends were cut back, 4 bases at V and 5 bases at J, with 20 bases in the middle. The DNA of the CDR3 is TGCAGTGCTACCCGTCCCCGGGGGGCCCTTGAGACCCAGTACTTC. It is translated as CSATRPRGALETQYF.

In regard to this clonotype: This may stem from a read error, because a much larger clone lies one nucleotide away. V is TRBV6-2 or TRBV6-3 and J is TRBJ2-4, with D tentatively TRBD1 or TRBD2 (5 bases each). The length of the CDR3 is 15 residues. Trimming removed 6 bases at V and 13 bases at J, with 25 bases between. Germline V lookup: CDR1 MNHEY, CDR2 SVGEGT. The CDR3 region has the DNA TGTGCCAGCAGCTTCCGGGGCTTCCGGGGAAAGGCCCAGTACTTC. Translation: CASSFRGFRGKAQYF.

Regarding this clonotype: A much larger clone is a single base away; this may be a read error. The V and J genes are TRBV29-1 and TRBJ2-5; 9 bases line up with TRBD2. This CDR3 comprises 12 residues. The V and J ends lost 7 bases and 11 bases, in that order; junction bases with no gene match: 11. From germline, CDR1 is SQVTM and CDR2 ANQGSEA. The chain's CDR3 is CSGAGGLNEQYF. CDR3 nucleotides: TGCAGCGGAGCGGGGGGACTGAATGAGCAGTACTTC. The complete variable domain, with remaining parts taken from reference TRBV29-1 and TRBJ2-5, reads SAVISQKPSRDICQRGTSLTIQCQVDSQVTMMFWYRQQPGQSLTLIATANQGSEATYESGFVIDKFPISRPNLTFSTLTVSNMSPEDSSIYLCSGAGGLNEQYFGPGTRLLVL.

In its sample, this clonotype was seen a few times. The genes are TRBV6-1 and TRBJ2-1; 7 nucleotides agree with TRBD2. The V gene end was trimmed by 7 bases and the J gene end by 10 bases; junction bases not matched to a gene: 16. Per germline, CDR1 MNHNS and CDR2 SASEGT. The CDR3 extends over 15 amino acids. The CDR3 sequence is CASKGYSGAPYEQFF. The CDR3 nucleotides are TGTGCCAGCAAGGGTTACAGCGGGGCCCCCTACGAGCAGTTCTTC.

The CDR3 nucleotides are TGTGCCAGCAGCCCGGTCGGGGGTTTACATTCTGAAGCTTTCTTT. The encoded protein is CASSPVGGLHSEAFF. The chain recombines TRBV28 with TRBJ1-1; TRBD1 might be the D (5 bases). Trimming pared 6 bases from V and 6 bases from J, leaving 20 bases between. Germline CDR1 reads MDHEN; CDR2 reads SYDVKM. The CDR3 runs to 15 residues.

This clonotype appeared once. The rearrangement joins TRBV2 to TRBJ1-5; a weak D match, TRBD1 (5 bases). The V gene lost 3 bases and the J gene lost 4 bases, with 10 bases spanning the gap. The CDR3 runs 14 residues. From germline, CDR1 is SNHLY and CDR2 FYNNEI. The DNA for the CDR3 is TGTGCCAGCAGTGACAGGGCGAGGAATCAGCCCCAGCATTTT. Its protein product is CASSDRARNQPQHF.

The chain employs TRBV7-8 and TRBJ2-6; TRBD1 aligns across 11 bases. The CDR3 has 18 amino acids. Germline assignment: CDR1 SGHVS and CDR2 FQNEAQ. V gave up 5 bases and J gave up 4 bases; unmatched junction bases: 10. The CDR3 region has the DNA TGTGCCAGCAGCCTAGGACAGGGGGCTAGGATAGGGGCCAACGTCCTGACTTTC. Protein product: CASSLGQGARIGANVLTF.